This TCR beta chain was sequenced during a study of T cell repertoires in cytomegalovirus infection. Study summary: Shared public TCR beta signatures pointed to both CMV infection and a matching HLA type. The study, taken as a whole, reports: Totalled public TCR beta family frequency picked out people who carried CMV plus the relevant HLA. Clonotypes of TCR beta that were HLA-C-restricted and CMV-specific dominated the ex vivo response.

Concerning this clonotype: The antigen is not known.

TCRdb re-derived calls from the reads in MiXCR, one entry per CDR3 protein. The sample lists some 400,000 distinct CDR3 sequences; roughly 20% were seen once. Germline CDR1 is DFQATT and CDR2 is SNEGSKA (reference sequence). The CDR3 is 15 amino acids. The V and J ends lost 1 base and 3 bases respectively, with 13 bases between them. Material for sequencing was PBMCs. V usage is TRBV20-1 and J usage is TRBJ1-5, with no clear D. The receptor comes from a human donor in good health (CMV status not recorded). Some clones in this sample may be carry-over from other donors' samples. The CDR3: CSARAWTQLNQPQHF. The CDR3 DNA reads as TGCAGTGCTAGAGCCTGGACCCAACTCAATCAGCCCCAGCATTTT.